This T cell receptor beta chain was captured by sequencing in a study of early T cells in non-severe SARS-CoV-2 infection. Study as a whole: Unpaired chains resulted from sequencing bulk RNA of unsorted whole blood.

Unique molecular identifiers were attached to individual cDNA molecules. Each CDR3 protein is one row after TCRdb ran MiXCR on the 5' RACE reads. Among about 46,000 distinct CDR3 sequences listed, 5% to 6% were seen once. Study findings and constraints: The study's VDJdb matching favored anti-spike CD8 responses and missed private and CD4 specificities.

The table lists this clonotype with many counts. What it binds is unknown. The CDR3 runs to 13 residues. Germline lookup yields CDR1 MDHEN and CDR2 SYDVKM. Trimming cost V 2 bases and J 0 bases, with 5 bases left between them. The sequence was obtained from an adult who was a healthcare worker with PCR-confirmed SARS-CoV-2 infection or an uninfected control (not recorded which). Sequenced material: whole blood, taken at baseline. The chain carries TRBV28 and TRBJ2-7; D not resolved. CDR3 residues: CASSLATSYEQYF. The CDR3 bases are TGTGCCAGCAGTTTAGCCACCTCCTACGAGCAGTACTTC.